This T cell receptor beta chain was recovered during a study of CD8+ T cells in alopecia areata. Whole-study findings and limits: Unlike in mice, where it was clearer, TCR sharing across patients was less clear, possibly HLA-related.

Both CD4+ and CD8+ T cells were separated by sorting PBMCs. This clone has more than one count but fewer than ten. Antigen specificity is unknown. Sequencing used cDNA as its template, made by extracting RNA and reverse transcribing it. TCRdb keeps only in-frame clones here, not all; method: immunoSEQ multiplex PCR. The top ten clones hold around 5% of a sample with around 190,000 clones, roughly three fifths of them seen once. The V and J ends lost 5 bases and 5 bases, in that order; junction bases with no gene match: 6. This CDR3 is 14 amino acids long. Germline loops: CDR1 MGHRA, CDR2 YSYEKL. Sequenced sample: CD8+ T cells sorted from blood. The source of this sequence is a human donor in good health. This chain joins TRBV4-1 and TRBJ2-7, with 10 nucleotides matching TRBD2. The CDR3 coding sequence is TGCGCCAGCAGCGCGAGCGGGGGGGCGGACGAGCAGTACTTC. It is translated as CASSASGGADEQYF.